Following are 14 T cell receptor beta chains from one sample sequenced in a study of blood T cells in healthy people across ages. Together with a sample-barcoded 5' primer, a J-beta primer mix was included in a second PCR lasting roughly 6 to 12 cycles. TCRdb processed the 5' RACE reads anew with MiXCR; each CDR3 protein has one entry. The sample consists of about 1.4 million distinct CDR3 sequences, almost 60% of them appearing once. Material for sequencing was blood. The receptors derive from a man between 18 and 29 years old in good health.

This rearrangement joins TRBV6-5 to TRBJ2-1, with 9 bases fitting TRBD2. The germline CDR1 and CDR2 sequences are MNHEY and SVGAGI. V shed 0 bases, J shed 4 bases, and the junction held 1 base outside the gene matches. This CDR3 region has 15 residues. CDR3 DNA sequence: TGTGCCAGCAGTTACTCTAGCGGGGGTTACAATGAGCAGTTCTTC. Protein: CASSYSSGGYNEQFF.

This chain links TRBV2 with TRBJ1-1; 7 nucleotides agree with TRBD1. With 7 bases clipped from V and 5 bases from J, the junction kept 4 bases outside the gene matches. CDR1 and CDR2 (germline): SNHLY, FYNNEI. This CDR3 contains 12 residues. CDR3: CASKRQGTEAFF. The CDR3 DNA is TGTGCCAGCAAGCGACAGGGTACTGAAGCTTTCTTT.

The chain is built from TRBV20-1 and TRBJ2-1; D remains ambiguous. From germline, CDR1 is DFQATT and CDR2 SNEGSKA (reference sequence). V was pared by 4 bases and J by 5 bases, with 9 bases between. The CDR3 covers 12 residues. In nucleotides, the CDR3 is TGCAGTGCTATTGGGCTGGACAATGAGCAGTTCTTC. It codes for CSAIGLDNEQFF.

The rearrangement joins TRBV27 to TRBJ2-3; D is ambiguous. The CDR3 is 16 amino acids. Looked up from germline, CDR1 is MNHEY and CDR2 is SMNVEV (reference sequence). With 3 bases removed from V and 2 bases from J, the gap between germline ends came to 15 bases. The CDR3 here is CASSLRHSPYTDTQYF. The CDR3 DNA follows: TGTGCCAGCAGTTTGAGACATTCCCCGTACACAGATACGCAGTATTTT.

The chain links TRBV2 to TRBJ1-2, with D possibly being TRBD1 (6 bases). The CDR3 is made up of 14 amino acids. Germline V gives CDR1 SNHLY, CDR2 FYNNEI. The V and J ends lost 3 bases and 5 bases respectively, with 13 bases between them. The CDR3 DNA is TGTGCCAGCAGTGAGCCGGGGGCTGGGTATGGCTACACCTTC. This sequence encodes CASSEPGAGYGYTF.

This clonotype appeared many times. The rearrangement joins TRBV7-2 to TRBJ2-3, with D hard to call. This CDR3 region has 13 residues. The germline CDR1 and CDR2 sequences are SGHTA and FQGNSA. V was trimmed by 6 bases and J by 3 bases, leaving 10 bases between them. CDR3 coding DNA: TGTGCCAGCAGTTACCGGATTACAGATACGCAGTATTTT. Residues: CASSYRITDTQYF.

This chain joins TRBV12-3 or TRBV12-4 and TRBJ1-2, with a tentative D call TRBD1 (5 bases). Trimming stripped 8 bases from V and 0 bases from J, with 13 bases between. CDR3 size: 14 residues. CDR3: CASSGWNSNYGYTF. DNA for the CDR3: TGTGCCAGCTCAGGGTGGAATTCTAACTATGGCTACACCTTC.

V is TRBV14 and J is TRBJ1-6; D is possibly TRBD1 (6 bases). Germline V gives CDR1 SGHDN, CDR2 FVKESK. The V end lost 1 base, the J end lost 13 bases, and 14 bases lay between the germline ends. CDR3 size: 14 residues. The CDR3 DNA sequence: TGTGCCAGCAGCCAAGGGGGGGGCCCCTCGCCCCTCCACTTT. Its translation: CASSQGGGPSPLHF.

The rearrangement joins TRBV3-1 to TRBJ2-5; a weak D match, TRBD1 (5 bases). CDR3 size: 15 residues. CDR1 and CDR2 (germline): LGHDT, YNNKEL (reference sequence). V lost 0 bases and J lost 7, with 15 bases in between. The CDR3 nucleotides are TGTGCCAGCAGCCAAGATCAGGGTCCCCGGTGGACCCAGTACTTC. This gives the protein CASSQDQGPRWTQYF.

This chain links TRBV28 with TRBJ1-1; 9 bases line up with TRBD1. V trimming: 6 bases; J trimming: 8 bases; junction bases outside the gene matches: 13. Germline CDR1 is MDHEN and CDR2 is SYDVKM. The CDR3 covers 15 residues. In nucleotides, the CDR3 is TGTGCCAGCAGCACATTGACAGGGGGTGGGATGGAAGCTTTCTTT. Protein product: CASSTLTGGGMEAFF.

V usage is TRBV4-1 and J usage is TRBJ2-7; 13 nucleotides agree with TRBD2. The CDR3 runs to 18 residues. V lost 3 bases to trimming and J lost 1 base; unmatched junction nucleotides: 9. Germline lookup yields CDR1 MGHRA and CDR2 YSYEKL. CDR3 DNA sequence: TGCGCCAGCAGCCAGACACTAGCGGGAGGGCCCCGTTCCTACGAGCAGTACTTC. Translating it yields CASSQTLAGGPRSYEQYF.

This clonotype has a handful of counts. The gene calls are TRBV12-3 or TRBV12-4 and TRBJ2-5; maybe TRBD1 (6 bases). Trimming pared 5 bases from V and 1 base from J, leaving 20 bases between. The CDR3 is 17 amino acids. The CDR3 DNA follows: TGTGCCAGCAGTCCCAGACCCCCTGACAGGCTCCAAGAGACCCAGTACTTC. Amino acid sequence: CASSPRPPDRLQETQYF.

This clonotype was seen a few times. Mismatch with germline at one junction end may stem from a read error. V gene TRBV12-3 or TRBV12-4 combines with J gene TRBJ2-5, with a weak D call TRBD2 (6 bases). The length of the CDR3 is 14 residues. This CDR3 reads CASSRQGGTGEQYF. CDR3 sequence (DNA): TGTGCTAGCAGTCGACAAGGAGGGACGGGGGAGCAGTACTTC.

The chain recombines TRBV7-9 with TRBJ2-7; 7 nucleotides line up with TRBD1. The CDR3 is made up of 13 amino acids. Germline V gene data show CDR1 as SEHNR and CDR2 as FQNEAQ (reference sequence). The junction had 4 bases not matched to a gene; V was cut back by 7 bases and J by 1 base. This CDR3 reads CASTPGQSYEQYF. CDR3 bases: TGTGCCAGCACCCCGGGACAGTCCTACGAGCAGTACTTC.